The source of this T cell receptor (beta chain) is a study of identical twins. Each CDR3 protein is one row after TCRdb ran MiXCR on the 5' RACE reads. The data contain approximately 700,000 distinct CDR3 sequences, 15% to 20% of them singletons. Germline CDR1 reads SGDLS; CDR2 reads YYNGEE. The CDR3 is 15 amino acids. Trimming shortened V by 0 bases and J by 0 bases, and 7 bases separated the two germline ends. The sample was also linked to a second study, of T cells expressing NK-cell markers.

The clonotype was recovered from a woman aged 18 to 35 in good health. The chain recombines TRBV9 with TRBJ2-1; D not certain. The sequencing input was PBMCs. CDR3 in amino acids: CASSVARSSYNEQFF. For the CDR3, the DNA is TGTGCCAGCAGCGTAGCCAGGAGCTCCTACAATGAGCAGTTCTTC.